Presented here are 7 T cell receptor beta chains from one specimen sequenced in a study of T cells after yellow fever vaccination. TCRdb processed the 5' RACE reads anew with MiXCR; each CDR3 protein has one entry. The data show a few hundred thousand distinct CDR3 sequences, around a tenth seen once. The source material was PBMCs, sampled on the day of the first yellow fever vaccination. The receptors come from a man between 18 and 29 years old who received the YFV17D yellow fever vaccine.

The table lists this clonotype with a few counts. The chain has TRBV25-1 and TRBJ1-3; D remains ambiguous. Germline lookup yields CDR1 MGHDK and CDR2 SYGVNS. Deletions cut 0 bases from V and 0 bases from J, with 6 bases between. This CDR3 comprises 15 residues. CDR3 DNA sequence: TGTGCCAGCAGTGAATATGGTCCCTCTGGAAACACCATATATTTT. This translates into CASSEYGPSGNTIYF. Supplemented by reference TRBV25-1 and TRBJ1-3, the full variable domain reads EADIYQTPRYLVIGTGKKITLECSQTMGHDKMYWYQQDPGMELHLIHYSYGVNSTEKGDLSSESTVSRIRTEHFPLTLESARPSHTSQYLCASSEYGPSGNTIYFGEGSWLTVV.

V is TRBV18 and J is TRBJ2-1, with 8 bases matching TRBD1. Per germline, CDR1 KGHSH and CDR2 LQKENI. V trimming: 3 bases; J trimming: 2 bases; junction bases outside the gene matches: 3. The CDR3 spans 15 residues. The CDR3 DNA follows: TGTGCCAGCTCACCGGGACAGGACCCCTACAATGAGCAGTTCTTC. This sequence encodes CASSPGQDPYNEQFF.

In this sample, this clonotype turned up a few times. The V gene is TRBV20-1, the J gene TRBJ1-1; 8 nucleotides agree with TRBD1. The CDR3 is 14 amino acids. In germline, CDR1 is DFQATT, CDR2 SNEGSKA (reference sequence). J was trimmed by 6 bases and V by 0 bases; bases with no gene match: 6. This CDR3 is CSARERGTGAEAFF. CDR3 DNA: TGCAGTGCTAGAGAAAGGGGGACAGGAGCTGAAGCTTTCTTT.

In its sample, this clonotype was seen a few times. V gene TRBV7-9 combines with J gene TRBJ1-6; 7 nucleotides align to TRBD1. Trimming cost V 5 bases and J 10 bases; bases outside gene matches: 8. The length of the CDR3 is 14 residues. Germline CDR1 and CDR2: SEHNR and FQNEAQ (reference sequence). Here the CDR3 reads CASSQQGFDSPLHF. CDR3 coding DNA: TGTGCCAGCAGCCAACAGGGGTTTGACTCACCCCTCCACTTT.

This clonotype was seen only a few times. The chain joins TRBV12-3 or TRBV12-4 to TRBJ2-5; unclear D gene. Trimming took off 1 base at V and 3 bases at J, with 15 bases between the two ends. The CDR3 is 16 residues long. CDR3 residues: CASSLGIGKEEETQYF. The DNA for the CDR3 is TGTGCCAGCAGTTTAGGGATAGGGAAAGAAGAAGAGACCCAGTACTTC.

This clonotype showed up just a few times. The rearrangement links TRBV7-2 to TRBJ2-1; D could derive from TRBD1 or TRBD2 (5 bases each). Trimming took 5 bases from V and 2 from J, leaving 13 bases between them. The CDR3 is 15 amino acids. The V gene's germline CDR1 is SGHTA and CDR2 FQGNSA. The CDR3 nucleotides read TGTGCCAGCAGCGTAACGTGGGACCCCTACAATGAGCAGTTCTTC. Translated: CASSVTWDPYNEQFF.

The chain has TRBV30 and TRBJ2-5; 7 bases map to TRBD2. This CDR3 comprises 13 residues. Germline CDR1 is GTSNPN and CDR2 is SVGIG (reference sequence). The ends lost 4 bases at V and 3 bases at J; junction bases unmatched: 5. CDR3 loop: CAWKRRGKETQYF. The DNA for the CDR3 is TGTGCCTGGAAGAGGCGGGGGAAAGAGACCCAGTACTTC. The complete variable domain, with remaining parts taken from reference TRBV30 and TRBJ2-5, reads SQTIHQWPATLVQPVGSPLSLECTVEGTSNPNLYWYRQAAGRGLQLLFYSVGIGQISSEVPQNLSASRPQDRQFILSSKKLLLSDSGFYLCAWKRRGKETQYFGPGTRLLVL.